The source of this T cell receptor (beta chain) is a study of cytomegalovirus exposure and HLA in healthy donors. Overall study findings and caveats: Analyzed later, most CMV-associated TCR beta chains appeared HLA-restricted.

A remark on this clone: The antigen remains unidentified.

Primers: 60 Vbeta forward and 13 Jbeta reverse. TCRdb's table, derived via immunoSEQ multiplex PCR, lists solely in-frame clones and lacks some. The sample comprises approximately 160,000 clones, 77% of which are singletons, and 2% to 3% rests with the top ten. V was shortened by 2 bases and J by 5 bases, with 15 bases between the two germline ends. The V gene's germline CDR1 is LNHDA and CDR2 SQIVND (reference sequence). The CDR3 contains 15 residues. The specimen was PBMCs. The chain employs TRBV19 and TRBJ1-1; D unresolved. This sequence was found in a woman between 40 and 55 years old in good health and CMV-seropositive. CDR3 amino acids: CASSISPNLRTEAFF. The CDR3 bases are TGTGCCAGTAGTATAAGCCCCAACCTGAGAACTGAAGCTTTCTTT.